This T cell receptor (beta chain) comes out of a study of blood T cell repertoires in COVID-19. Looking at the study overall: Researchers got acute and convalescent COVID-19 samples from the United States, Italy and Spain. Sources were T cells, B-cell-depleted T cells, or PBMCs; the material itself was cDNA or gDNA.

Authors' methods: Researchers report that nucleated cell counts were estimated from reference gene primer amplification. The assay was immunoSEQ multiplex PCR, and TCRdb's table has in-frame clones only and misses some. D and trimming come from the DNA, and the V and J calls and clone size come from that table. The sample lists about 42,000 clones; around 84% were seen once. The sequencing input was peripheral blood. This sequence was found in a human donor in a cohort sampled during active COVID-19.

CDR3 sequence: CASRLRGDTEAFF. CDR3 sequence (DNA): TGCGCCAGCAGGCTGCGGGGGGACACTGAAGCTTTCTTT. The V and J genes are TRBV5-1 and TRBJ1-1; maybe TRBD1 (5 bases). This CDR3 is built from 13 residues. Trimming left V 5 bases short and J 3 bases short, with 11 bases between. Germline V gene sequence: CDR1 SGHRS, CDR2 YFSETQ.